Sequencing of this TCR beta chain was carried out in a study of Graves' ophthalmopathy and Graves' hyperthyroidism. CDR3 regions of TCR beta were amplified from RNA transcripts. Scientists carried out first-round RT-PCR using HTBI primers and then a second-round multiplex PCR. One entry per CDR3 protein, called by TCRdb with MiXCR from the multiplex PCR reads. The sample gives 1 million to 1.3 million distinct CDR3 sequences, 35% to 45% of which show up once; around 10% is in the top ten. Study-wide results and caveats: A classifier, a 13-signature model, separated ophthalmopathy from stable hyperthyroidism with 85% to 90% sensitivity and approximately 81% specificity.

The table lists this clonotype with a count of one. As yet, its antigen is unknown. In germline, CDR1 is MNHEY, CDR2 SVGAGI. CDR3 size: 13 residues. After removal of 5 bases from V and 8 bases from J, the junction contained 5 bases not matched to a gene. Sequencing was performed on peripheral blood or thyroid tissue (not recorded which). This sequence originates from an adult man with Graves' hyperthyroidism. V usage is TRBV6-5 and J usage is TRBJ1-4; 7 nucleotides agree with TRBD1. The CDR3: CASSTTGREKLFF. The CDR3, as DNA: TGTGCCAGCAGTACGACAGGGAGGGAAAAACTGTTTTTT.